Shown below are 13 T cell receptor beta chains from a single sample sequenced in a study of chemoradiotherapy in HPV16-positive cancers. Here immunoSEQ multiplex PCR was the method, and the copy in TCRdb shows in-frame clones only, minus some. The sample carries around 6,200 clones, more than 65% recorded once. The sequenced sample was tumor tissue, obtained from a patient who underwent chemoradiotherapy. The receptors come from a human donor with HPV-associated anogenital cancer.

This sequence joins TRBV7-2 and TRBJ2-3, with 10 bases identical to TRBD2. Germline V gene data show CDR1 as SGHTA and CDR2 as FQGNSA. This CDR3 has 17 residues. V gave up 4 bases and J gave up 2 bases; unmatched junction bases: 9. CDR3 nucleotide sequence: TGTGCCAGCAGCTCCGCCCCTAGCGGGGGCGCCACAGATACGCAGTATTTT. This sequence encodes CASSSAPSGGATDTQYF.

This clone was recorded a few times. CDR3 sequence reads: CASSPVASQAYEQYF. The CDR3 coding sequence is TGTGCCAGCTCACCGGTGGCCTCACAAGCCTACGAGCAGTACTTC. The chain employs TRBV18 and TRBJ2-7; D gene ambiguous. The CDR3 has 15 residues. Germline V gene data show CDR1 as KGHSH and CDR2 as LQKENI. The V and J ends lost 3 bases and 2 bases respectively, with 14 bases between them.

The gene calls are TRBV28 and TRBJ2-2; 9 bases line up with TRBD1. V lost 3 bases and J lost 6; bases outside the gene matches: 5. CDR1 is MDHEN, CDR2 SYDVKM, per germline. This CDR3 comprises 15 residues. CDR3 in amino acids: CASSLTGQGSGELFF. DNA for the CDR3: TGTGCCAGCAGTTTGACGGGACAGGGATCCGGGGAGCTGTTTTTT.

The table lists this clone with a few counts. The rearrangement links TRBV5-1 to TRBJ2-1, with TRBD2 matching over 10 bases. The germline gives CDR1 SGHRS, CDR2 YFSETQ. This CDR3 is 17 amino acids long. The V gene end was trimmed by 6 bases and the J gene end by 0 bases; junction bases not matched to a gene: 9. The CDR3, as DNA: TGCGCCAGCAAGCGGCTAGCGGGAGAAAGCTCCTACAATGAGCAGTTCTTC. This translates into CASKRLAGESSYNEQFF.

V is TRBV5-1 and J is TRBJ1-1, with D maybe TRBD1 (5 bases). From germline, CDR1 is SGHRS and CDR2 YFSETQ. There are 16 residues in the CDR3. Deletions cut 0 bases from V and 2 bases from J, with 14 bases between. The CDR3 here is CASSLASGTGNTEAFF. The CDR3 DNA follows: TGCGCCAGCAGCTTGGCTTCTGGGACGGGAAACACTGAAGCTTTCTTT.

V is TRBV19 and J is TRBJ1-2; a weak D match, TRBD1 (6 bases). V lost 6 bases, J lost 8 bases, and 13 bases lay in between. Germline V gene sequence: CDR1 LNHDA, CDR2 SQIVND (reference sequence). The length of the CDR3 is 12 residues. CDR3 in amino acids: CASRDSMGGYTF. The CDR3 DNA reads TGTGCCAGTAGGGACAGCATGGGAGGCTACACCTTC.

The chain links TRBV18 to TRBJ1-4; no clear D gene. Germline lookup yields CDR1 KGHSH and CDR2 LQKENI. The CDR3 has 15 amino acids. The germline V and J ends were trimmed by 6 bases and 0 bases, with 11 bases remaining between them. Here the CDR3 DNA reads TGTGCCAGCTCGGGAGGTATTGCAACTAATGAAAAACTGTTTTTT. This codes for CASSGGIATNEKLFF.

In this sample, this clone turned up once. V usage is TRBV7-9 and J usage is TRBJ2-5; no firm D call. Trimming took off 1 base at V and 5 bases at J, with 11 bases between the two ends. The CDR3 consists of 14 residues. The V gene's germline CDR1 is SEHNR and CDR2 FQNEAQ (reference sequence). In DNA, the CDR3 is TGTGCCAGCAGCTTAGTCCCGGGCTGGGAGACCCAGTACTTC. Translation: CASSLVPGWETQYF.

The chain joins TRBV5-4 to TRBJ2-1, with D perhaps TRBD1 or TRBD2 (5 bases each). V dropped 7 bases and J dropped 5 bases, with 13 bases sitting between them. Germline V gene data show CDR1 as SGHNT and CDR2 as YYREEE (reference sequence). CDR3 length equals 13 residues. CDR3 region: CASAQGPNNEQFF. CDR3 sequence (DNA): TGTGCCAGCGCCCAGGGACCCAACAATGAGCAGTTCTTC.

This chain uses TRBV29-1 with TRBJ2-7; 11 bases align to TRBD1. Germline CDR1 is SQVTM and CDR2 is ANQGSEA. With V trimmed by 7 bases and J by 6 bases, 5 bases remained unmatched. The length of the CDR3 is 12 residues. CDR3 sequence reads: CSAKGQGVEQYF. The CDR3, as DNA: TGCAGCGCAAAGGGACAGGGGGTCGAGCAGTACTTC.

V gene TRBV25-1 combines with J gene TRBJ1-6; unclear D gene. The CDR3 has 16 amino acids. Germline loops: CDR1 MGHDK, CDR2 SYGVNS. The V end was cut by 0 bases, the J end by 0 bases, with 6 bases between. The CDR3 bases are TGTGCCAGCAGTGAATACCGGAACTCCTATAATTCACCCCTCCACTTT. Protein product: CASSEYRNSYNSPLHF.

The gene calls are TRBV19 and TRBJ2-5; D remains ambiguous. This CDR3 has 13 amino acids. Germline-derived CDR1 and CDR2 are LNHDA and SQIVND (reference sequence). Trimming took off 6 bases at V and 3 bases at J, with 11 bases between the two ends. DNA for the CDR3: TGTGCCAGTAGACGCAACGGCGAAGAGACCCAGTACTTC. This gives the protein CASRRNGEETQYF.

The J gene is TRBJ1-1, the V gene TRBV29-1; no clear D. The V gene's germline CDR1 is SQVTM and CDR2 ANQGSEA. The CDR3 covers 13 residues. Trimming removed 4 bases at V and 1 base at J, with 10 bases between. CDR3 coding DNA: TGCAGCGTTGTCAGGCATTCGAACACTGAAGCTTTCTTT. As protein: CSVVRHSNTEAFF.